These 15 T cell receptor beta chains were all obtained from the same sample, sequenced in a study of blood T cell repertoires in COVID-19. Libraries were prepared by immunoSEQ multiplex PCR; TCRdb keeps only in-frame clonotypes and omits some of them. The sample contains 130,000 to 150,000 clones, around three quarters of which appear only once. Sequenced sample: peripheral blood. These receptors were taken from a man aged 50 to 59 with active or convalescent COVID-19.

The table lists this clone with a count of one. The rearrangement links TRBV3-1 (or the pseudogene TRBV3-2) to TRBJ1-1; possible D gene TRBD1, 5 bases. Trimming pared 4 bases from V and 3 bases from J, leaving 12 bases between. CDR1 is LGHDT, CDR2 YNNKEL, per germline (reference sequence). CDR3 length: 14 residues. The CDR3 region is CASSLGGGDTEAFF. The DNA of the CDR3 is TGTGCCAGCAGCCTCGGTGGGGGGGACACTGAAGCTTTCTTT.

V and J are TRBV5-1 and TRBJ1-1, with D hard to call. This CDR3 has 13 residues. CDR1 is SGHRS, CDR2 YFSETQ, per germline. V gave up 4 bases and J gave up 3 bases, with 10 bases separating them. Written as DNA, the CDR3 is TGCGCCAGCAGCCTCGACGGAGACACTGAAGCTTTCTTT. It yields the protein CASSLDGDTEAFF.

The V gene is TRBV4-1, the J gene TRBJ2-7; D might be TRBD1 (5 bases). This CDR3 is built from 15 residues. Trimming pared 0 bases from V and 4 bases from J, leaving 13 bases between. CDR1 and CDR2 from the germline V gene are MGHRA and YSYEKL. The chain's CDR3 is CASSQDPGKFYEQYF. The CDR3 DNA is TGCGCCAGCAGCCAAGACCCAGGGAAATTTTACGAGCAGTACTTC.

The CDR3 coding sequence is TGCGCCAGCAGCTTGTTCGGTCAGGGGGGATTTGGCTATGGCTACACCTTC. Protein sequence: CASSLFGQGGFGYGYTF. This rearrangement joins TRBV5-1 to TRBJ1-2; 7 bases fit TRBD1. This CDR3 has 17 amino acids. V was clipped by 1 base and J by 4 bases; unmatched bases: 13. Germline loops: CDR1 SGHRS, CDR2 YFSETQ. Based on the CDR3 plus reference TRBV5-1 and TRBJ1-2, the full variable domain is KAGVTQTPRYLIKTRGQQVTLSCSPISGHRSVSWYQQTPGQGLQFLFEYFSETQRNKGNFPGRFSGRQFSNSRSEMNVSTLELGDSALYLCASSLFGQGGFGYGYTFGSGTRLTVV.

This clone was seen only a few times. In nucleotides, the CDR3 is TGTGCCAGCACCCCAGGGGTCCTCATCTATGGCTACACCTTC. Its protein product is CASTPGVLIYGYTF. The gene calls are TRBV7-9 and TRBJ1-2; D may be TRBD1 (6 bases). V gave up 7 bases and J gave up 4 bases, with 16 bases separating them. CDR3 size: 14 residues. CDR1 and CDR2 from the germline V gene are SEHNR and FQNEAQ (reference sequence).

V usage is TRBV19 and J usage is TRBJ1-5, with 7 bases aligning to TRBD1. The CDR3 covers 13 residues. V lost 10 bases, J lost 0 bases, and 3 bases stayed unmatched. Per the germline V gene, CDR1 is LNHDA and CDR2 is SQIVND (reference sequence). CDR3 in amino acids: CATGQDSNQPQHF. CDR3 DNA: TGTGCCACAGGACAGGATAGCAATCAGCCCCAGCATTTT.

The chain combines TRBV6-1 with TRBJ1-5, with 10 bases fitting TRBD1. J was trimmed by 6 bases and V by 3 bases; bases with no gene match: 2. Germline CDR1 MNHNS, CDR2 SASEGT. This CDR3 contains 14 residues. The CDR3 spells CASSETGGFQPQHF. The CDR3 DNA reads TGTGCCAGCAGTGAGACAGGGGGCTTTCAGCCCCAGCATTTT.

V usage is TRBV7-9 and J usage is TRBJ2-1; D not resolved. Per the germline V gene, CDR1 is SEHNR and CDR2 is FQNEAQ (reference sequence). The CDR3 totals 11 residues. The germline V and J ends were trimmed by 4 bases and 10 bases, with 8 bases remaining between them. DNA for the CDR3: TGTGCCAGCAGCTCCCCAGGAGAGCAGTTCTTC. Protein: CASSSPGEQFF. Full variable domain (outside the CDR3, taken from reference TRBV7-9 and TRBJ2-1): DTGVSQNPRHKITKRGQNVTFRCDPISEHNRLYWYRQTLGQGPEFLTYFQNEAQLEKSRLLSDRFSAERPKGSFSTLEIQRTEQGDSAMYLCASSSPGEQFFGPGTRLTVL.

This clone turned up a few times. This chain joins TRBV9 and TRBJ1-5; 9 positions match TRBD1. J gave up 3 bases and V 3 bases, and 1 base lay outside the gene matches. The length of the CDR3 is 14 residues. The germline CDR1 and CDR2 sequences are SGDLS and YYNGEE. Written as DNA, the CDR3 is TGTGCCAGCAGCGGGACAGGGGCCAATCAGCCCCAGCATTTT. Translated: CASSGTGANQPQHF.

This clone was counted between two and nine times. The chain recombines TRBV11-1 with TRBJ2-7, with 7 nucleotides matching TRBD1. V lost 4 bases and J lost 5; bases outside the gene matches: 11. The germline gives CDR1 SGHAT, CDR2 FQDESV (reference sequence). The CDR3 has 15 amino acids. The CDR3 loop reads CASSSPSQGEHEQYF. In DNA, the CDR3 is TGTGCCAGCAGCTCCCCCTCGCAGGGGGAACACGAGCAGTACTTC.

The V call is TRBV7-3, the J call TRBJ2-7; no clear D gene. V shed 2 bases and J shed 0 bases, with 11 bases lying between them. The germline V gene has CDR1 SGHTA and CDR2 FQGTGA. The CDR3 contains 15 residues. The CDR3 region is CASSLRASSSYEQYF. The CDR3 DNA follows: TGTGCCAGCAGCTTACGCGCCTCGAGCTCCTACGAGCAGTACTTC.

The chain carries TRBV25-1 and TRBJ2-1; TRBD2 might be the D (5 bases). Germline V gene lookup returns CDR1 MGHDK and CDR2 SYGVNS. This CDR3 contains 12 residues. Trimming removed 6 bases from V and 5 bases from J, with 8 bases in between. CDR3: CASSGVHNEQFF. The CDR3, as DNA: TGTGCCAGCAGCGGGGTACACAATGAGCAGTTCTTC.

The genes are TRBV30 and TRBJ2-1; 12 bases line up with TRBD2. The junction had 11 bases not matched to a gene; V was cut back by 1 base and J by 7 bases. Germline V lookup: CDR1 GTSNPN, CDR2 SVGIG (reference sequence). CDR3 length: 17 residues. The CDR3 protein is CAWSGLAGASGRNEQFF. CDR3 nucleotide sequence: TGTGCCTGGAGTGGACTAGCGGGAGCCTCTGGGAGGAATGAGCAGTTCTTC.

The CDR3 nucleotides read TGTGCCAGCAGCTTAGAACGGGGTTCACCCCTCCACTTT. Its protein is CASSLERGSPLHF. The rearrangement uses TRBV7-2 and TRBJ1-6; D is unclear. CDR3 length: 13 amino acids. The germline gives CDR1 SGHTA, CDR2 FQGNSA. V lost 1 base and J lost 9, with 7 bases in between.

This chain joins TRBV12-5 and TRBJ2-1; 9 bases line up with TRBD1. The CDR3 sequence is 18 residues long. Per the germline V gene, CDR1 is LGHNT and CDR2 is FRNRAP. V trimming: 1 base; J trimming: 9 bases; junction bases outside the gene matches: 16. In DNA form, the CDR3 reads TGTGCTAGTGGTTTGGGTACAATAGTAGGACAGGGGTCAAGTGAGCAGTTCTTC. It translates to CASGLGTIVGQGSSEQFF. Complete variable domain (other parts from reference TRBV12-5 and TRBJ2-1): DARVTQTPRHKVTEMGQEVTMRCQPILGHNTVFWYRQTMMQGLELLAYFRNRAPLDDSGMPKDRFSAEMPDATLATLKIQPSEPRDSAVYFCASGLGTIVGQGSSEQFFGPGTRLTVL.